Sequencing of this T cell receptor beta chain was carried out in a study of T cells in Graves' hyperthyroidism and ophthalmopathy. Study in general: The blood sample was taken at first diagnosis, before treatment began.

This clonotype has at least ten counts. Its specificity is unknown. There are 14 residues in the CDR3. Germline V gene sequence: CDR1 SNHLY, CDR2 FYNNEI. Deletions cut 6 bases from V and 2 bases from J, with 12 bases between. Criteria for exclusion of patients were uncontrolled infection, other autoimmune disease, pregnancy or lactation. Whole-study findings and limits: Most thyroid clonotypes expanded above 0.001 were also detected in blood.

Amplified TCR beta CDR3 regions came from RNA transcripts. First-round RT-PCR targeting the TCR CDR3 was performed with the HTBI primer set. TCRdb re-called the multiplex PCR reads through MiXCR, storing one row per CDR3 protein. The sample lists more than 350,000 distinct CDR3 sequences, nearly 15% occurring once. The receptor's source is a woman aged 55-70 years with Graves' ophthalmopathy. This chain uses TRBV2 with TRBJ2-3, with D perhaps assigned TRBD1 or TRBD2 (5 bases each). Sequences were obtained from blood. The CDR3 coding sequence is TGTGCCAGCAGCGAGGGGCCCTTCACAGATACGCAGTATTTT. It is translated as CASSEGPFTDTQYF.